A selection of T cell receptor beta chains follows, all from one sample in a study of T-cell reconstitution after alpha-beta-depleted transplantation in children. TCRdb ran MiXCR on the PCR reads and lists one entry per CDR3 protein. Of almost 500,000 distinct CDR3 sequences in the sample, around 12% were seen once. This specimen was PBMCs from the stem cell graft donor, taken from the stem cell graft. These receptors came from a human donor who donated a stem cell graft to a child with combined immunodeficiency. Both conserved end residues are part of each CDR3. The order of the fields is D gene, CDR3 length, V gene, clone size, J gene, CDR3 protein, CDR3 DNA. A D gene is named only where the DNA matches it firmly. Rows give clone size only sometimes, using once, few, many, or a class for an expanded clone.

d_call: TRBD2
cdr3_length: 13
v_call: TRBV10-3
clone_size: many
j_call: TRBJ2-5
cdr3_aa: CAISLGREETQYF
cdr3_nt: TGTGCCATCAGTCTAGGGAGGGAAGAGACCCAGTACTTC

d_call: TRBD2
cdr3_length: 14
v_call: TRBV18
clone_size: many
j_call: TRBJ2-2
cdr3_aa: CASSPTSDTGELFF
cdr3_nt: TGTGCCAGCTCACCGACTAGCGACACCGGGGAGCTGTTTTTT

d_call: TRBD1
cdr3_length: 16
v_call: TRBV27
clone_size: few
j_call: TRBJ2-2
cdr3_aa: CASSPGQGSRTGELFF
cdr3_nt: TGTGCCAGCAGTCCCGGACAGGGGTCGCGCACCGGGGAGCTGTTTTTT

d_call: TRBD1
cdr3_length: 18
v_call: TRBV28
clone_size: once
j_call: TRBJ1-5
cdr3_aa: CASWGAEGLGQFYQPQHF
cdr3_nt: TGTGCCAGCTGGGGGGCGGAAGGGTTGGGACAGTTTTATCAGCCCCAGCATTTT

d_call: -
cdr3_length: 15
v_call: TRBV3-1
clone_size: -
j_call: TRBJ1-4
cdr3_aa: CASSSQGRGVEKLFF
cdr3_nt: TGTGCCAGCAGCTCACAAGGGAGAGGAGTTGAAAAACTGTTTTTT

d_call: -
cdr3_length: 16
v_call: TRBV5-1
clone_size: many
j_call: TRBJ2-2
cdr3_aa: CASSSASVLTTGELFF
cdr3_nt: TGCGCCAGCAGCTCCGCATCGGTACTTACCACCGGGGAGCTGTTTTTT

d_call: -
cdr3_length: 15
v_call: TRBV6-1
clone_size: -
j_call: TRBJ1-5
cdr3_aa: CASRPGTEFGQPQHF
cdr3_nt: TGTGCCAGCAGACCCGGGACGGAGTTTGGCCAGCCCCAGCATTTT

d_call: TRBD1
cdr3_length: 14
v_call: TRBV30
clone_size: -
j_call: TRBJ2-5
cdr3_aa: CAWSDDRAWETQYF
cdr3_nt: TGTGCCTGGAGCGACGACAGGGCCTGGGAGACCCAGTACTTC

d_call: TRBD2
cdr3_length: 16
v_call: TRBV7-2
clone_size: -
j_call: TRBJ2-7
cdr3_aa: CASSFLASGNSYEQYF
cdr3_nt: TGTGCCAGCAGCTTTTTGGCTAGCGGGAACTCCTACGAGCAGTACTTC

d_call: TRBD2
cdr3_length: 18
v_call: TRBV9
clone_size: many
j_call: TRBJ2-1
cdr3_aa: CASSVSGSTYSSYNEQFF
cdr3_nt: TGTGCCAGCAGCGTGAGCGGGAGCACATATAGCTCCTACAATGAGCAGTTCTTC

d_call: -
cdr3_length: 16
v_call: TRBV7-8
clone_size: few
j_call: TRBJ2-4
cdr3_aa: CASSLEGRGGENIQYF
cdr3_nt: TGTGCCAGCAGCTTAGAAGGACGGGGAGGCGAAAACATTCAGTACTTC

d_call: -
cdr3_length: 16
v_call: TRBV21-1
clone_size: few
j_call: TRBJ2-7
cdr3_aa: CASRPRSGRSSYEQYF
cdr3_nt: TGTGCCAGCCGGCCTAGGAGCGGGAGGTCCTCCTACGAGCAGTACTTC

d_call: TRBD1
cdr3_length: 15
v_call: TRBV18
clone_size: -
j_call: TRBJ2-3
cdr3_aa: CASSPTGGGTDTQYF
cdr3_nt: TGTGCCAGCTCACCTACAGGGGGCGGCACAGATACGCAGTATTTT

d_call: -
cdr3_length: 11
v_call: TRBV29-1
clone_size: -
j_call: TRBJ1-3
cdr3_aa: CSVDVGNTIYF
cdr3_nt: TGCAGCGTTGACGTAGGAAACACCATATATTTT

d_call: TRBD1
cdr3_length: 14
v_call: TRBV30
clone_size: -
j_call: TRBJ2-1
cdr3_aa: CAWDPPTGVSEQFF
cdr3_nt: TGTGCCTGGGACCCCCCGACAGGGGTGAGTGAGCAGTTCTTC

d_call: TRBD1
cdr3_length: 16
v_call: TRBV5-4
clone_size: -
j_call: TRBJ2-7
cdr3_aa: CASSTTTGVRPNEQYF
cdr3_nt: TGTGCCAGCAGCACGACCACAGGGGTGAGGCCGAACGAGCAGTACTTC

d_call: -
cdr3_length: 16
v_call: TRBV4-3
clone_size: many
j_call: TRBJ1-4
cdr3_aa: CASSQDYSNGGEKLFF
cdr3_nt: TGCGCCAGCAGCCAAGATTATTCCAACGGAGGGGAAAAACTGTTTTTT

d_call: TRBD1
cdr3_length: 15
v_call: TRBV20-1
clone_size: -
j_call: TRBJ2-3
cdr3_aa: CSARDFGQGTDTQYF
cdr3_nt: TGCAGTGCTAGAGATTTCGGACAGGGCACAGATACGCAGTATTTT

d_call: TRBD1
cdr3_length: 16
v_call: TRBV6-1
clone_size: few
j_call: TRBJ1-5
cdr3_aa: CASSGTGVRGNQPQHF
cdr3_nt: TGTGCCAGCAGCGGTACAGGGGTAAGGGGCAATCAGCCCCAGCATTTT

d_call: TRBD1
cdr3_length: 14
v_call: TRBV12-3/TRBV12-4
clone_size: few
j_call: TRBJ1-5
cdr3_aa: CASSSGQGPRDKHF
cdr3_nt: TGTGCCAGCAGCTCTGGACAGGGGCCGAGAGATAAGCATTTT

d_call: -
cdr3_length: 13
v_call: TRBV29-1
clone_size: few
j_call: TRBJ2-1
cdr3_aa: CSVETFRGGEQFF
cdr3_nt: TGCAGCGTTGAAACCTTCAGGGGCGGTGAGCAGTTCTTC

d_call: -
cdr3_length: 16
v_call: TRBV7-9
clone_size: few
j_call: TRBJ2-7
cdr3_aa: CASSPFEGRSSYEQYF
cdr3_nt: TGTGCCAGCAGCCCCTTTGAGGGTCGGAGCTCCTACGAGCAGTACTTC

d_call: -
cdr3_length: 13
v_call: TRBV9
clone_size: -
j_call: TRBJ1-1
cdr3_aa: CASSVAQTTEAFF
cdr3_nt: TGTGCCAGCAGCGTAGCACAGACCACTGAAGCTTTCTTT

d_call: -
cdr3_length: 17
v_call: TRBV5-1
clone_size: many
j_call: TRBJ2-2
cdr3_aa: CASTYRYGNVGTGELFF
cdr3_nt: TGCGCCAGCACTTACCGTTACGGGAACGTCGGCACCGGGGAGCTGTTTTTT

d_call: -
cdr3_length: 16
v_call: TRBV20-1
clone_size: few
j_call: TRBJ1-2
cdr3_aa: CSARDGGRGQSGGYTF
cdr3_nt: TGCAGTGCTAGAGATGGGGGCAGGGGACAAAGCGGTGGCTACACCTTC

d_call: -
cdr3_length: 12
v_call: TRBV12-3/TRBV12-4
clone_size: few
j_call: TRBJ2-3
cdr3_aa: CASSFHTDTQYF
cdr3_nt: TGTGCCAGCAGTTTTCACACAGATACGCAGTATTTT

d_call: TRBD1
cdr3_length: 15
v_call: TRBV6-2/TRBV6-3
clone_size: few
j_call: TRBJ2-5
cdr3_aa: CASSYLGTVQETQYF
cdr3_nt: TGTGCCAGCAGTTACCTCGGGACAGTTCAAGAGACCCAGTACTTC

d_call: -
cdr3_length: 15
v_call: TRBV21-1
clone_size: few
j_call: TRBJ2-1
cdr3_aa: CASSKAGNRHNEQFF
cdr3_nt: TGTGCCAGCAGCAAAGCAGGGAACCGACACAATGAGCAGTTCTTC

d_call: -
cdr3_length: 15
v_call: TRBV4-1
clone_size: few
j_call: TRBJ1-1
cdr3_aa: CASSQSAGAYTEAFF
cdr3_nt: TGCGCCAGCAGCCAATCTGCAGGGGCGTACACTGAAGCTTTCTTT

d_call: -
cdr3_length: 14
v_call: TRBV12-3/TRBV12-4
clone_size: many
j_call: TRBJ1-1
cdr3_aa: CASSFLQGNTEAFF
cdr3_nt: TGTGCCAGCAGTTTCCTACAGGGTAACACTGAAGCTTTCTTT

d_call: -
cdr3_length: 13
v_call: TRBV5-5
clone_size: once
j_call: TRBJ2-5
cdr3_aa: CASSYTPMETQYF
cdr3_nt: TGTGCCAGCAGCTATACTCCGATGGAGACCCAGTACTTC

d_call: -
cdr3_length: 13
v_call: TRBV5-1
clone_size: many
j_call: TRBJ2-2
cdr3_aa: CASSTTNTGELFF
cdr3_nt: TGCGCCAGCAGCACGACAAACACCGGGGAGCTGTTTTTT

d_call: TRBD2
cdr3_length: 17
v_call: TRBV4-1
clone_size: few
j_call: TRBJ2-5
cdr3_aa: CASSFGTSGGWQETQYF
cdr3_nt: TGCGCCAGCAGCTTTGGGACTAGCGGAGGGTGGCAAGAGACCCAGTACTTC

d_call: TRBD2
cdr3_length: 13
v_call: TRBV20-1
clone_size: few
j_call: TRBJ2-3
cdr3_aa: CSAGTSGRYTQYF
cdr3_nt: TGCAGTGCCGGGACTAGCGGGAGGTATACGCAGTATTTT

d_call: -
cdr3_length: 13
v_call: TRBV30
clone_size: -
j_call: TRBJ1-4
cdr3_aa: CAWSAGKGEKLFF
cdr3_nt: TGTGCCTGGAGCGCAGGGAAAGGTGAAAAACTGTTTTTT

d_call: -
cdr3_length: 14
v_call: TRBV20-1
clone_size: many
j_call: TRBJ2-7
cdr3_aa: CSARKGAGVYEQYF
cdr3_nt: TGCAGTGCTAGAAAGGGAGCAGGGGTCTACGAGCAGTACTTC

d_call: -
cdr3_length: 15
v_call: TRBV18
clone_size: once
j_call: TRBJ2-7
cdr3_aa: CASSPPARFSYEQYF
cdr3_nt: TGTGCCAGCTCACCACCTGCCAGGTTCTCCTACGAGCAGTACTTC

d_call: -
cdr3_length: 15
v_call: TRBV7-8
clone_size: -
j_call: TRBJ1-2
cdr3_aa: CASSLRRTTNYGYTF
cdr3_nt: TGTGCCAGCAGCCTTAGACGGACAACTAACTATGGCTACACCTTC

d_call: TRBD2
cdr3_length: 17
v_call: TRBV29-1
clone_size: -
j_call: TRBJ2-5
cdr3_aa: CSSRRELGGGRPGAQYF
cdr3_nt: TGCAGCTCCCGCCGAGAACTTGGCGGGGGGCGACCGGGCGCCCAGTACTTC

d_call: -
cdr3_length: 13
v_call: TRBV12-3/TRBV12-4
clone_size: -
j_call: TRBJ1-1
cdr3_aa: CASSQNKNTEAFF
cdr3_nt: TGTGCCAGCAGCCAGAACAAGAACACTGAAGCTTTCTTT

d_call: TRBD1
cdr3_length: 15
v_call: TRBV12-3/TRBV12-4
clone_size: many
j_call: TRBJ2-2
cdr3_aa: CASSLRGQGPGELFF
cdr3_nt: TGTGCCAGCAGTTTGAGGGGACAGGGCCCCGGGGAGCTGTTTTTT

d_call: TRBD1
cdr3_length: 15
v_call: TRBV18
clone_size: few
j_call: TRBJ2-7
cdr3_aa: CASSPIVDRGYEQYF
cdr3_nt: TGTGCCAGCTCACCAATCGTGGACAGGGGTTACGAGCAGTACTTC

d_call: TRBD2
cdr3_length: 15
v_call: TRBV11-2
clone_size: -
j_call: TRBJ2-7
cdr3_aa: CASSSGTSGPWEQYF
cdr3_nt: TGTGCCAGCAGCTCAGGGACTAGCGGGCCTTGGGAGCAGTACTTC

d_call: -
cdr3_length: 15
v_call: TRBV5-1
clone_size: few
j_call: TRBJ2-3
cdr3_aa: CASSHPGESTDTQYF
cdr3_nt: TGCGCCAGCAGCCATCCGGGAGAAAGCACAGATACGCAGTATTTT

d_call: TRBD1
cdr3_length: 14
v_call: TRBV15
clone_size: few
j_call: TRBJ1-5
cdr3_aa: CATSRGQLNQPQHF
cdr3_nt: TGTGCCACCAGCAGGGGACAGCTTAATCAGCCCCAGCATTTT

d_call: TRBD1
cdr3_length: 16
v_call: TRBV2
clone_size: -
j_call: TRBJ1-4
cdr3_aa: CASRDRDSATNEKLFF
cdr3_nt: TGTGCCAGCAGGGACCGGGACAGCGCAACTAATGAAAAACTGTTTTTT

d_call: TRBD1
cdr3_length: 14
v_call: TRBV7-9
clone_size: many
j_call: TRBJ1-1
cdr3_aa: CASSSGTGFTEAFF
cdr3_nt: TGTGCCAGCAGCAGCGGGACAGGTTTCACTGAAGCTTTCTTT

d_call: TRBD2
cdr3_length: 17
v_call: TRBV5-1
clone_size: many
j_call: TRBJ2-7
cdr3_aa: CASSGGLAASIIDEQYF
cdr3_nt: TGCGCCAGCAGCGGAGGACTAGCGGCCTCAATTATCGACGAGCAGTACTTC

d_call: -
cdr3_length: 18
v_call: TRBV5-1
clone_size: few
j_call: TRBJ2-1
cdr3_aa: CASSLDSPSNLGYNEQFF
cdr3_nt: TGCGCCAGCAGCCTCGACAGCCCCTCAAATTTGGGCTACAATGAGCAGTTCTTC

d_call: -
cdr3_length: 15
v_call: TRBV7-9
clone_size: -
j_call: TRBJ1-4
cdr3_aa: CASSLGPKRNEKLFF
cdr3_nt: TGTGCCAGCAGCTTAGGACCGAAACGTAATGAAAAACTGTTTTTT

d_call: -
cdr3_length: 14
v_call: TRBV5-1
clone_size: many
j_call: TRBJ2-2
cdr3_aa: CASSLWQFTGELFF
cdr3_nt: TGCGCCAGCAGCTTGTGGCAGTTCACCGGGGAGCTGTTTTTT

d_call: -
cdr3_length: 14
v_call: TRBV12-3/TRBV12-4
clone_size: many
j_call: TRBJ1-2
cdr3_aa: CASSLVSQTYGYTF
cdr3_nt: TGTGCCAGCAGTTTAGTTAGCCAGACCTATGGCTACACCTTC

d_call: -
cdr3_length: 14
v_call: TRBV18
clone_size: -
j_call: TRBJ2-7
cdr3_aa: CASSPPSADLEQYF
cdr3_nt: TGTGCCAGCTCACCACCGTCGGCAGATCTCGAGCAGTACTTC

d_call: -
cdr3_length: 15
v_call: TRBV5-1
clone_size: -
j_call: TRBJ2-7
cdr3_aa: CASSGAIGRGYEQYF
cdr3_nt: TGCGCCAGCAGCGGGGCCATTGGACGCGGGTACGAGCAGTACTTC

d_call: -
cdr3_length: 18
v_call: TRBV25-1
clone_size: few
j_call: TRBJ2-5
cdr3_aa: CASSEGSGGLVAQETQYF
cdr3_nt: TGTGCCAGCAGTGAAGGGTCTGGGGGCCTGGTAGCGCAAGAGACCCAGTACTTC